These 8 T cell receptor beta chains were all obtained from the same sample, sequenced in a study of a mutant IDH1 vaccine in newly diagnosed glioma. Antigen specificity for these receptors is unknown. Specified time point: week 11, during vaccination. The content of each vaccine dose was 300 ug of mutant IDH1 20-mer peptide, and topical imiquimod accompanied it. Using immunoSEQ multiplex PCR, the repertoire was profiled, and TCRdb retains in-frame clones only, with some absent. The profile shows tens of thousands of clones, around 77% of them singletons. The starting material was PBMCs, obtained from a glioma patient whose treatment included an IDH1 peptide vaccine. The receptors originated from a young woman with glioma.

The J gene is TRBJ1-1, the V gene TRBV11-3; perhaps TRBD1 as D (5 bases). The CDR3 is made up of 11 amino acids. Between the trimmed V and J ends, which lost 3 bases and 6 bases, there was a span of 5 bases. Germline lookup yields CDR1 SGHNT and CDR2 YENEEA. CDR3 sequence reads: CASSFRAEAFF. The CDR3 DNA follows: TGTGCCAGCAGCTTCAGGGCTGAAGCTTTCTTT.

This clone appeared a few times. The chain is built from TRBV7-9 and TRBJ1-4, with TRBD1 matching over 8 bases. The CDR3 consists of 14 residues. J lost 7 bases, V lost 1 base, and 2 bases had no gene match. Germline V lookup: CDR1 SEHNR, CDR2 FQNEAQ (reference sequence). The CDR3 reads CASSLGTGSEKLFF. The CDR3 DNA reads as TGTGCCAGCAGCTTAGGGACAGGGAGTGAAAAACTGTTTTTT.

V and J are TRBV19 and TRBJ2-7; 9 positions match TRBD1. Germline loops: CDR1 LNHDA, CDR2 SQIVND (reference sequence). J lost 1 base, V lost 4 bases, and 2 bases had no gene match. The CDR3 is 14 amino acids. In DNA, the CDR3 is TGTGCCAGTAGTACCGGGACAGGGTCCTACGAGCAGTACTTC. Its protein product is CASSTGTGSYEQYF.

This clone was counted a few times. The chain employs TRBV6-5 and TRBJ1-5; 8 bases agree with TRBD1. Germline V CDR1 and CDR2: MNHEY, SVGAGI. CDR3 length equals 15 residues. Unmatched junction bases numbered 4, after V lost 6 bases and J lost 0 bases. CDR3 sequence: CASSRQGRSNQPQHF. The CDR3 nucleotides read TGTGCCAGCAGCCGACAGGGGCGTAGCAATCAGCCCCAGCATTTT.

The V and J genes are TRBV29-1 and TRBJ1-1; no clear D. CDR3 length: 14 residues. V was cut by 6 bases and J by 1 base, with 15 bases left in between. Germline CDR1 is SQVTM and CDR2 is ANQGSEA. CDR3 DNA: TGCAGCGTCCAACACCCCTACGGGAACACTGAAGCTTTCTTT. It is translated as CSVQHPYGNTEAFF.

The chain employs TRBV15 and TRBJ1-4, with a tentative D call TRBD1 (5 bases). This CDR3 has 14 amino acids. Germline V CDR1 and CDR2: LNHNV, YYDKDF (reference sequence). V dropped 3 bases and J dropped 5 bases, with 10 bases sitting between them. Here the CDR3 reads CATSSRDGNEKLFF. DNA for the CDR3: TGTGCCACCAGCAGTCGGGACGGAAATGAAAAACTGTTTTTT.

The chain joins TRBV5-4 to TRBJ1-1; no reliable D call. This CDR3 comprises 15 residues. The ends were cut back, 0 bases at V and 3 bases at J, with 12 bases in the middle. Per germline, CDR1 SGHNT and CDR2 YYREEE (reference sequence). As DNA, the CDR3 is TGTGCCAGCAGCTTGGAAACGGGTGGGTACACTGAAGCTTTCTTT. This gives the protein CASSLETGGYTEAFF.

This clone has a single count. The genes are TRBV19 and TRBJ2-7; no reliable D call. In germline, CDR1 is LNHDA, CDR2 SQIVND (reference sequence). Trimming left V 3 bases short and J 7 bases short, with 13 bases between. There are 13 residues in the CDR3. This chain's CDR3 is CASSILEGQEQYF. Written as DNA, the CDR3 is TGTGCCAGTAGTATCCTGGAAGGGCAAGAGCAGTACTTC.